This entry concerns a single TCR beta chain. These data originate in a study of blood T cell repertoires in COVID-19. Study context: Some COVID-19 samples were acute and others convalescent; all came from the United States, Italy and Spain. Sources were T cells, B-cell-depleted T cells, or PBMCs; the material itself was cDNA or gDNA.

Trimming removed 5 bases at V and 2 bases at J, with 18 bases between. The CDR3 length is 16 residues. Germline assignment: CDR1 SNHLY and CDR2 FYNNEI. The method was immunoSEQ multiplex PCR; TCRdb's version includes in-frame clones alone and lacks a portion of them. The data contain some 430,000 clones, 80% to 95% of them singletons. All enrollees were roughly 18 to 89 years old and from 20 to 30 US areas. Cohort 3 donors counted as recovered after two negative PCRs, clearance, or resolved symptoms. The chain carries TRBV2 and TRBJ1-1, with a possible D match to TRBD1 (5 bases). The receptor was derived from a man aged 18 to 30 who had recovered from COVID-19. Sequenced sample: PBMCs or T cells enriched from blood (not recorded which). CDR3 region: CASSFMELGANTEAFF. In DNA form, the CDR3 reads TGTGCCAGCAGTTTCATGGAGTTAGGGGCAAACACTGAAGCTTTCTTT.